This T cell receptor (beta chain) was found in a study of shared clonotypes between healthy human individuals. Repertoires were generated with immunoSEQ multiplex PCR, while TCRdb's copy carries only in-frame clones and drops some. Among some 2.3 million clones listed, approximately 93% were seen once. Losses at the gene ends were 5 bases for V and 9 bases for J; bases not matched to a gene: 6. This CDR3 spans 14 amino acids. The germline V gene encodes CDR1 SEHNR and CDR2 FQNEAQ (reference sequence). Input material: naive CD4+ T cells from PBMCs. Subset specified: CD45RA+ positively selected. This chain connects TRBV7-9 to TRBJ2-1, with 11 positions matching TRBD1. This clonotype was obtained from a man aged 18 to 30 in good health. Some clones in this sample may be carry-over from other donors' samples. The CDR3 here is CASSPDRGRSEQFF. The CDR3 DNA follows: TGTGCCAGCAGCCCGGACAGGGGGCGAAGTGAGCAGTTCTTC.